This TCR beta chain was profiled in a study of beta chain features in type 1 diabetes (dated by TCRdb to 2016 to 2018). Concerning the study at large: Mean age, gender distribution, total cell number and subset yield were not different between patients and healthy donors. A total of just under 110,000,000 sorted cells were examined across all samples, and RNA yield correlated strongly with the number of cells per subset. Regulatory and stem cell-like memory subsets were obtained from only 8 patients and roughly 8 healthy donors, while naive and central memory subsets were obtained from all 30 or so donors. The study compared TCRB repertoires of sorted circulating CD4+ T cell subsets between recently diagnosed type 1 diabetes patients and matched healthy donors.

The High Capacity cDNA Reverse Transcription Kit was used to reverse transcribe all of the isolated RNA, meaning that expressed TCRB transcripts were what got sequenced. Naive, central memory and regulatory T cell samples underwent deep immunoSEQ sequencing, averaging around 4 million total reads per sample. Sorted cells were lysed in RLT buffer and RNA was extracted with DNase-treated RNeasy Micro or Mini kits, depending on cell number. To prevent cross-contamination, every cell subset was processed on its own, while patient and healthy donor samples were processed together. Using the immunoSEQ multiplex PCR, TCRB sequences were amplified from cDNA into 87-bp fragments spanning the CDR3 region. Sequencing of the amplicons was performed on the Illumina HiSeq platform. The study's own analysis went as follows. Synthetic template baselines were used to correct PCR bias computationally, reads within Hamming distance 2 were collapsed together, and singletons that could not be merged were discarded. Reads were aligned against IMGT to assign V, D and J genes, CDR3 length and insertions or deletions at six rearrangement sites. Within each subset, clonotype counts were normalized to sorted cell number, after which true diversity and Gini coefficients were computed with the tcR R package. The overlap coefficient, calculated on TCRB nucleotide sequences, was used to measure repertoire sharing. Out-of-frame TCRB sequences from naive cells were analyzed to stand in for the pre-selection repertoire. TCRdb limited this immuneACCESS table to in-frame rearrangements with V and J called. A share of clones is missing; checked studies link under half to unresolved V genes, and the rest is unexplained. For V, J and clone size, that table is used; D and trimming come from the DNA. This sample holds 250,000 to 350,000 clones; approximately 15% were observed only once. In total, the top ten clones hold roughly 0.015% of the sample.

This clone was counted only a few times. Its antigen is unknown. Base qualities are not at hand, and no much larger clone is one base apart. What the study reported, not specific to this receptor: Type 1 diabetes patients showed a moderate but significant shortening of TCRB CDR3 length in all four CD4+ subsets. Because small numbers of individuals were included in the HLA sub-analyses, any influence of HLA type on TCRB rearrangement was left unresolved. Naive, central memory and regulatory TCRB repertoires appeared to be more similar among patients than among healthy donors. Shorter templates might have been favored by PCR, but patient and control samples were amplified and corrected together, so both groups would have been affected equally by any skew. At VDJ recombination sites, patients with type 1 diabetes made fewer insertions and deleted more nucleotides, a pattern implying thymic rearrangement abnormalities. Because cDNA was sequenced instead of genomic DNA, highly expressing activated cells could be over-represented, though the groups showed no difference in activation or CD3 levels.

In the germline V gene, CDR1 corresponds to LGHNT and CDR2 to FRNRAP. From the cysteine up to the phenylalanine, the CDR3 has a length of 12 residues. Only the CDR3 DNA stays, 36 bases, in frame from base 1. V gives up 1 base and J gives up 3 bases, and the segment between their germline ends measures 2 bases. Each donor gave one peripheral blood draw, roughly 110 mL on average, collected into heparinised tubes. Naive, central memory, regulatory and stem cell-like memory CD4+ T cells were sorted on a BD FACSAria II using a panel including CD45RO, CCR7, CD25, CD127, CD95 and CD27. A purity above 95% was achieved for all sorted populations. Right away, PBMCs were isolated by Lymphoprep density gradient centrifugation and were stained directly, with no culture step. So that batch effects would be minimized, each experiment stained and sorted samples in pairs, pairing one healthy donor with one patient.

This sequence was found in a man in his late teens or twenties with type 1 diabetes. Source material: naive CD4+ T cells from blood. What this sample's cell subset or site label stands for: true naive CD4+ T cells. Recombination joined TRBV12-5 with TRBJ2-3; confidence is insufficient to name the D gene. The nucleotide sequence reads as follows: TGTGCTAGTGGTTTGGCGACAGATACGCAGTATTTT. It encodes CASGLATDTQYF. Reference TRBV12-5 and TRBJ2-3 genes cover what lies past the CDR3, so the full variable domain is DARVTQTPRHKVTEMGQEVTMRCQPILGHNTVFWYRQTMMQGLELLAYFRNRAPLDDSGMPKDRFSAEMPDATLATLKIQPSEPRDSAVYFCASGLATDTQYFGPGTRLTVL.